This TCR beta chain was captured in a study of blood T cell repertoires in COVID-19. In germline, CDR1 is LGHDT, CDR2 YNNKEL (reference sequence). CDR3 length: 14 amino acids. V trimming: 6 bases; J trimming: 1 base; junction bases outside the gene matches: 3. Sequencing used immunoSEQ multiplex PCR; TCRdb keeps in-frame clones, though not all of them. The data show about 370,000 clones, with roughly 92% seen just once and 0.86% held by the top ten. Enrollees, roughly 18 to 89 years old, lived in fewer than 25 US areas. The sequenced sample was PBMCs or T cells enriched from blood (not recorded which). The clonotype was recovered from a woman between 40 and 50 years old who had been exposed to COVID-19. V gene TRBV3-1 (or the pseudogene TRBV3-2) combines with J gene TRBJ1-5, with 7 positions matching TRBD1. CDR3 in amino acids: CASSSRGSNQPQHF. As DNA, the CDR3 is TGTGCCAGCAGTTCCAGGGGGAGCAATCAGCCCCAGCATTTT.